The 10 T cell receptor beta chains presented below share a single source sample, sequenced in a study of blood T cells in healthy people across ages. Through a sample-barcoded 5' primer and a J-beta primer mix, a second PCR was run for roughly 6 to 12 cycles. TCRdb itself ran the 5' RACE reads through MiXCR, one entry per CDR3 protein. The sample records some 1.6 million distinct CDR3 sequences, almost 35% being singletons. Sequencing was done on a sample of blood. All receptors come from a woman aged 30 to 39 in good health.

The chain employs TRBV20-1 and TRBJ2-1, with 9 bases aligning to TRBD2. The CDR3 runs 14 residues. V lost 1 base to trimming and J lost 8 bases; unmatched junction nucleotides: 6. The V gene's germline CDR1 is DFQATT and CDR2 SNEGSKA (reference sequence). The CDR3 protein is CSARVIAGEDEQFF. The DNA for the CDR3 is TGCAGTGCTAGAGTTATAGCGGGAGAGGATGAGCAGTTCTTC.

This chain joins TRBV12-3 or TRBV12-4 and TRBJ2-1; D is unresolved. The V gene lost 8 bases and the J gene lost 10 bases, with 12 bases spanning the gap. The CDR3 totals 11 residues. The CDR3 DNA follows: TGTGCCAGCGGCCCCTTTGAGGAGCAGTTCTTC. The encoded protein is CASGPFEEQFF.

The chain carries TRBV28 and TRBJ2-3; 8 bases align to TRBD2. The CDR3 totals 17 residues. Trimming at V came to 3 bases and at J to 6 bases, leaving 14 bases not matched to a gene. Per germline, CDR1 MDHEN and CDR2 SYDVKM. The CDR3 sequence: CASSLDFTAGEADTQYF. CDR3 coding DNA: TGTGCCAGCAGTTTGGATTTTACAGCGGGAGAAGCGGATACGCAGTATTTT. The full variable domain, in which reference TRBV28 and TRBJ2-3 provide the parts outside the CDR3, is DVKVTQSSRYLVKRTGEKVFLECVQDMDHENMFWYRQDPGLGLRLIYFSYDVKMKEKGDIPEGYSVSREKKERFSLILESASTNQTSMYLCASSLDFTAGEADTQYFGPGTRLTVL.

Concerning this clonotype: This may arise from a read error, as a much more abundant clone is one base away. V gene TRBV20-1 combines with J gene TRBJ2-1, with D maybe TRBD1 (6 bases). The J call may be incorrect, as the DNA end agrees better with TRBJ2-7. The germline V gene has CDR1 DFQATT and CDR2 SNEGSKA (reference sequence). There are 15 residues in the CDR3. The CDR3 here is CSARDADRSPSEQYF. The CDR3 bases are TGCAGTGCTAGAGACGCCGACAGGTCCCCCTCGGAGCAGTACTTC.

This clonotype was picked up a small number of times. The rearrangement links TRBV3-1 to TRBJ2-7, with 13 nucleotides matching TRBD2. The CDR3 has 15 amino acids. V was clipped by 2 bases and J by 6 bases; unmatched bases: 4. CDR1 LGHDT and CDR2 YNNKEL come from the germline V gene (reference sequence). The DNA of the CDR3 is TGTGCCAGCAGCCAAAGGACTAGCGGGAGTTTCGAGCAGTACTTC. It is translated as CASSQRTSGSFEQYF.

This chain uses TRBV10-3 with TRBJ2-1; 14 bases fit TRBD2. Germline CDR1 reads ENHRY; CDR2 reads SYGVKD. The J segment lost 8 bases and the V segment lost 6 bases, leaving 6 bases of the junction unmatched. This CDR3 contains 15 residues. The CDR3 is CAIRGTGLAGDEQFF. The CDR3 DNA reads as TGTGCCATCAGGGGAACGGGACTAGCGGGAGATGAGCAGTTCTTC.

This chain joins TRBV5-5 and TRBJ2-3, with D perhaps assigned TRBD1 or TRBD2 (6 bases each). V was trimmed by 4 bases and J by 5 bases, leaving 20 bases between them. Looked up from germline, CDR1 is SGHKS and CDR2 is YYEKEE (reference sequence). The CDR3 contains 16 residues. The CDR3 here is CASSLPRDKPVDTQYF. CDR3 coding DNA: TGTGCCAGCAGCCTTCCGCGGGACAAACCGGTAGATACGCAGTATTTT. The full variable domain, with the rest looked up from reference TRBV5-5 and TRBJ2-3, is DAGVTQSPTHLIKTRGQQVTLRCSPISGHKSVSWYQQVLGQGPQFIFQYYEKEERGRGNFPDRFSARQFPNYSSELNVNALLLGDSALYLCASSLPRDKPVDTQYFGPGTRLTVL.

This clonotype was recorded a few times. The chain carries TRBV20-1 and TRBJ2-7; D call uncertain. The CDR3 loop spans 12 amino acids. From germline, CDR1 is DFQATT and CDR2 SNEGSKA (reference sequence). CDR3 residues: CRASVVEHEQYF. Here the CDR3 DNA reads TGCAGGGCCTCCGTTGTAGAACACGAGCAGTACTTC.

This chain links TRBV6-5 with TRBJ1-2; 9 nucleotides match TRBD1. V dropped 5 bases and J dropped 8; count of bases not matched to a gene: 15. Looked up from germline, CDR1 is MNHEY and CDR2 is SVGAGI. The CDR3 loop spans 16 amino acids. CDR3 in DNA: TGTGCCAGCAGTGTCTCGAGGAGGACAGGGGCCTTCGGCTACACCTTC. Encoded protein: CASSVSRRTGAFGYTF.

The chain has TRBV25-1 and TRBJ2-1; D is unresolved. Trimming cost V 6 bases and J 10 bases, with 10 bases left between them. The CDR3 loop spans 11 amino acids. Germline V CDR1 and CDR2: MGHDK, SYGVNS. The CDR3 region has the DNA TGTGCCAGCAGAGAGGTCACCGAGCAGTTCTTC. Its translation is CASREVTEQFF.